The 24 T cell receptor beta chains below were found in one sample sequenced in a study of blood T cell repertoires in COVID-19. The repertoire was sequenced with immunoSEQ multiplex PCR; TCRdb's copy has only in-frame clones and lacks some. The top ten hold about 6.3% of the sample, which has some 160,000 clones, approximately 90% seen once. Sequenced: PBMCs or T cells enriched from blood (not recorded which). The receptors shown here come from a woman aged 45-60 years who had recovered from COVID-19.

The chain couples TRBV19 to TRBJ1-1; TRBD1 matches at 7 bases. The CDR3 runs 15 residues. Germline-derived CDR1 and CDR2 are LNHDA and SQIVND (reference sequence). The V and J ends lost 2 bases and 1 base, in that order; junction bases with no gene match: 4. CDR3 residues: CASSISHRGNTEAFF. The CDR3 coding sequence is TGTGCCAGTAGTATAAGCCACAGGGGGAACACTGAAGCTTTCTTT.

The chain uses TRBV5-6 and TRBJ2-2; D may be TRBD2 (6 bases). The ends were cut back, 1 base at V and 3 bases at J, with 13 bases in the middle. The V gene's germline CDR1 is SGHDT and CDR2 YYEEEE. The CDR3 sequence is 16 residues long. This CDR3 reads CASSLIGRGDTGELFF. The CDR3 DNA reads TGTGCCAGCAGCTTGATCGGGAGAGGGGACACCGGGGAGCTGTTTTTT.

The CDR3 reads CASSAGDYTDTQYF. The CDR3, as DNA: TGTGCCAGCAGCGCCGGGGACTACACAGATACGCAGTATTTT. This chain joins TRBV9 and TRBJ2-3; 7 bases map to TRBD2. The CDR3 covers 14 residues. J was trimmed by 2 bases and V by 3 bases; bases with no gene match: 3. Per germline, CDR1 SGDLS and CDR2 YYNGEE.

V gene TRBV7-6 combines with J gene TRBJ2-7; D is unresolved. Germline V gene data show CDR1 as SGHVS and CDR2 as FNYEAQ. Trimming pared 5 bases from V and 3 bases from J, leaving 14 bases between. The CDR3 has 14 amino acids. CDR3 sequence reads: CASSTARVGYEQYF. The CDR3 nucleotides read TGTGCCAGCAGCACCGCCCGGGTAGGCTACGAGCAGTACTTC.

V usage is TRBV11-2 and J usage is TRBJ2-3; no definite D call. CDR3 length equals 16 residues. V dropped 8 bases and J dropped 5 bases, with 23 bases sitting between them. Per the germline V gene, CDR1 is SGHAT and CDR2 is FQNNGV. CDR3 residues: CASAAGSAPRRDTQYF. As DNA, the CDR3 is TGTGCCAGCGCCGCCGGGTCGGCCCCACGGAGAGATACGCAGTATTTT.

The V gene is TRBV29-1, the J gene TRBJ1-6, with unresolved D. The length of the CDR3 is 15 residues. V shed 4 bases and J shed 0 bases, with 10 bases lying between them. Germline V CDR1 and CDR2: SQVTM, ANQGSEA. The CDR3 sequence: CSVGSPSSYNSPLHF. CDR3 DNA sequence: TGCAGCGTTGGGTCTCCGAGCTCCTATAATTCACCCCTCCACTTT.

V usage is TRBV21-1 and J usage is TRBJ1-5; the table's D call, TRBD1, has no DNA check behind it. TRBV21-1 is given as a pseudogene. CDR3 size: 18 residues. CDR3 nucleotides: TGTGCCAGCAGCCTACAATGGGGCGGACAGGGGGTCGATCAGCCCCAGCATTTT. Amino acid sequence: CASSLQWGGQGVDQPQHF.

This clone was found a few times. J is TRBJ1-1 and V is TRBV11-2, with 10 bases aligning to TRBD1. Germline V gene sequence: CDR1 SGHAT, CDR2 FQNNGV. The ends lost 5 bases at V and 11 bases at J; junction bases unmatched: 11. CDR3 length: 14 amino acids. The CDR3 DNA is TGTGCCAGCAGCAGGCGACAGGGGGCATCGGAGGCTTTCTTT. As protein: CASSRRQGASEAFF. The variable domain in full, completed from reference TRBV11-2 and TRBJ1-1, reads EAGVAQSPRYKIIEKRQSVAFWCNPISGHATLYWYQQILGQGPKLLIQFQNNGVVDDSQLPKDRFSAERLKGVDSTLKIQPAKLEDSAVYLCASSRRQGASEAFFGQGTRLTVV.

V gene TRBV11-2 combines with J gene TRBJ1-1; TRBD1 agrees at 8 bases. The V and J ends lost 1 base and 4 bases, in that order; junction bases with no gene match: 5. The length of the CDR3 is 15 residues. Germline V gene sequence: CDR1 SGHAT, CDR2 FQNNGV. The CDR3 coding sequence is TGTGCCAGCAGCTTAGGCAGGGGGCGAATCACTGAAGCTTTCTTT. Translated: CASSLGRGRITEAFF.

V is TRBV2 and J is TRBJ1-2, with a tentative D call TRBD1 (5 bases). Germline assignment: CDR1 SNHLY and CDR2 FYNNEI. CDR3 length: 13 residues. Trimming cost V 6 bases and J 4 bases, with 12 bases left between them. The CDR3, as DNA: TGTGCCAGCAGGATAACTGACAGCTATGGCTACACCTTC. Protein: CASRITDSYGYTF.

This sequence joins TRBV5-6 and TRBJ2-3; 11 bases align to TRBD2. The CDR3 consists of 15 residues. The J segment lost 1 base and the V segment lost 4 bases, leaving 2 bases of the junction unmatched. CDR1 and CDR2 (germline): SGHDT, YYEEEE. The CDR3 nucleotides are TGTGCCAGCAGCCTACTAGCGGGGGGCACAGATACGCAGTATTTT. This gives the protein CASSLLAGGTDTQYF. Full variable domain (missing parts from reference TRBV5-6 and TRBJ2-3): DAGVTQSPTHLIKTRGQQVTLRCSPKSGHDTVSWYQQALGQGPQFIFQYYEEEERQRGNFPDRFSGHQFPNYSSELNVNALLLGDSALYLCASSLLAGGTDTQYFGPGTRLTVL.

The CDR3 protein is CAIPFPGLQRGEQYF. The CDR3 nucleotides are TGTGCCATCCCTTTCCCGGGACTCCAGCGGGGCGAGCAGTACTTC. The genes are TRBV2 and TRBJ2-7; 7 bases match TRBD2. From germline, CDR1 is SNHLY and CDR2 FYNNEI. V was pared by 10 bases and J by 6 bases, with 18 bases of the junction left unmatched. This CDR3 spans 15 amino acids.

V is TRBV11-3 and J is TRBJ1-2, with a weak D call TRBD1 (5 bases). V lost 5 bases to trimming and J lost 2 bases, with 9 bases between them. Looked up from germline, CDR1 is SGHNT and CDR2 is YENEEA. The CDR3 runs 13 residues. The CDR3 nucleotides are TGTGCCAGCAGCCCGGCAGGGAACTATGGCTACACCTTC. Protein sequence: CASSPAGNYGYTF.

J is TRBJ2-7 and V is TRBV5-1; D may be TRBD1 (6 bases). The CDR3 spans 16 residues. CDR1 is SGHRS and CDR2 is YFSETQ in the germline V gene. Trimming stripped 4 bases from V and 0 bases from J, with 17 bases between. The CDR3 sequence: CASSASGTPSSYEQYF. CDR3 bases: TGCGCCAGCAGCGCATCCGGGACACCGAGCTCCTACGAGCAGTACTTC.

The gene calls are TRBV7-2 and TRBJ1-5; the D is unclear. Trimming removed 6 bases from V and 4 bases from J, with 7 bases in between. This CDR3 comprises 12 residues. Per the germline V gene, CDR1 is SGHTA and CDR2 is FQGNSA. In nucleotides, the CDR3 is TGTGCCAGCAGAATAGAAAATCAGCCCCAGCATTTT. Its protein product is CASRIENQPQHF.

The chain joins TRBV7-2 to TRBJ1-6; 7 bases match TRBD1. Germline values: CDR1 SGHTA, CDR2 FQGNSA. The CDR3 runs 15 residues. The V gene end was trimmed by 2 bases and the J gene end by 8 bases; junction bases not matched to a gene: 6. The CDR3 sequence: CASSLLPGGYSPLHF. The CDR3 DNA sequence: TGTGCCAGCAGCTTATTGCCAGGGGGTTATTCACCCCTCCACTTT.

This clone was counted a single time. This chain links TRBV19 with TRBJ1-2; D possibly corresponds to TRBD1 (6 bases). Germline loops: CDR1 LNHDA, CDR2 SQIVND (reference sequence). The CDR3 has 12 residues. The ends were cut back, 6 bases at V and 6 bases at J, with 11 bases in the middle. CDR3 amino acids: CASSPTGHGYTF. Written as DNA, the CDR3 is TGTGCCAGTAGCCCCACAGGGCATGGCTACACCTTC.

The rearrangement joins TRBV27 to TRBJ2-7; 12 bases map to TRBD2. Germline V lookup: CDR1 MNHEY, CDR2 SMNVEV (reference sequence). The CDR3 loop spans 15 amino acids. V was pared by 4 bases and J by 3 bases, with 4 bases of the junction left unmatched. The CDR3 DNA reads TGTGCCAGCAGTTGGACTAGCGGGGCGCGCTACGAGCAGTACTTC. Translated: CASSWTSGARYEQYF.

The chain couples TRBV5-1 to TRBJ1-4; TRBD1 might be the D (6 bases). In germline, CDR1 is SGHRS, CDR2 YFSETQ. The CDR3 extends over 14 amino acids. Trimming took 8 bases from V and 8 from J, leaving 19 bases between them. CDR3 protein: CASKQGLRTEKLFF. Written as DNA, the CDR3 is TGCGCCAGTAAACAGGGCCTAAGGACCGAAAAACTGTTTTTT.

This clone was seen only once. This chain uses TRBV11-3 with TRBJ2-3; D gene uncertain. V was trimmed by 4 bases and J by 0 bases, leaving 8 bases between them. Per the germline V gene, CDR1 is SGHNT and CDR2 is YENEEA. This CDR3 has 14 amino acids. The CDR3 region has the DNA TGTGCCAGCAGCTCAGATACTAGCACAGATACGCAGTATTTT. Its translation is CASSSDTSTDTQYF.

The chain links TRBV7-2 to TRBJ2-2; TRBD2 agrees at 12 bases. Germline values: CDR1 SGHTA, CDR2 FQGNSA. The J segment lost 6 bases and the V segment lost 5 bases, leaving 7 bases of the junction unmatched. The CDR3 runs to 16 residues. Here the CDR3 DNA reads TGTGCCAGCAGCCCTCTCGGACTAGCGGGGTCCGGGGAGCTGTTTTTT. Amino acid sequence: CASSPLGLAGSGELFF.

The V call is TRBV5-1, the J call TRBJ1-2; 10 bases match TRBD1. From germline, CDR1 is SGHRS and CDR2 YFSETQ. The CDR3 totals 15 residues. V gave up 3 bases and J gave up 6 bases; unmatched junction bases: 8. CDR3 amino acids: CASSSPTGGKNGYTF. The CDR3 nucleotides are TGCGCCAGCAGCTCCCCGACAGGGGGCAAGAATGGCTACACCTTC.

This clone was counted a few times. The chain carries TRBV27 and TRBJ1-2; no definite D call. This CDR3 contains 12 residues. Germline-derived CDR1 and CDR2 are MNHEY and SMNVEV (reference sequence). V was trimmed by 6 bases and J by 8 bases, leaving 13 bases between them. The CDR3: CASSERPYGYTF. The CDR3 DNA reads TGTGCCAGCAGCGAACGCCCCTACGGCTACACCTTC.

The chain recombines TRBV10-3 with TRBJ2-1; D possibly corresponds to TRBD1 (5 bases). V shed 8 bases and J shed 8 bases, with 13 bases lying between them. Germline CDR1 and CDR2: ENHRY and SYGVKD. This CDR3 spans 12 amino acids. CDR3 DNA sequence: TGTGCCATCGCGCAAGGGGTGGATGAGCAGTTCTTC. Amino acids: CAIAQGVDEQFF.